The clone carrying this T cell receptor (beta chain) was recorded once. No antigen is known for it. TCRdb keeps only in-frame clones here, not all; method: immunoSEQ multiplex PCR. Of fewer than 100,000 clones listed, around 85% are singletons. These data originate in a study of T cell responses to AZD1222 COVID-19 vaccine. Broader study findings: Spike-specific TCR breadth and depth grew following two AZD1222 doses. Mostly white British, mostly female donors; authors suggested clonal diversity may be underestimated. Close to half of all spike-specific TCRs reportedly target regions of the variants that are unmutated.

Second doses were pooled across both intervals (about 4 or about 12 weeks). Sequencing was performed on peripheral blood, taken 28 days after the second AZD1222 dose. This TCR was recovered from an adult who received the AZD1222 COVID-19 vaccine.

The chain's CDR3 is CAISGDTSYEQYF. CDR3 DNA sequence: TGTGCCATCAGTGGAGACACCTCCTACGAGCAGTACTTC. V usage is TRBV10-3 and J usage is TRBJ2-7; D is ambiguous. The length of the CDR3 is 13 residues. The V end lost 4 bases, the J end lost 0 bases, and 7 bases lay between the germline ends. The V gene's germline CDR1 is ENHRY and CDR2 SYGVKD.